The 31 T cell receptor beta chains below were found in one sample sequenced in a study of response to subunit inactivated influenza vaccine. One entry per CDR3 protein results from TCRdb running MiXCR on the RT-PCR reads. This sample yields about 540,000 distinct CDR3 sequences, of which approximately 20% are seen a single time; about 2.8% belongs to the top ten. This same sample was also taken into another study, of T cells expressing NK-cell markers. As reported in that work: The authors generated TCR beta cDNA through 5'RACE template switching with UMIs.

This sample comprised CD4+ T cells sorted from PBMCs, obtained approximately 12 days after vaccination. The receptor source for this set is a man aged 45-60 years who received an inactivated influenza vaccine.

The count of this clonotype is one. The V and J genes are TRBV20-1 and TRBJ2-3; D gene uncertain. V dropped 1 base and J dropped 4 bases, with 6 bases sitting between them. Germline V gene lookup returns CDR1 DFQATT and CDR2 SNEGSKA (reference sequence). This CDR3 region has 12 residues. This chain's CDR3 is CSARATPDTQYF. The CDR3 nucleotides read TGCAGTGCTAGAGCTACCCCAGATACGCAGTATTTT.

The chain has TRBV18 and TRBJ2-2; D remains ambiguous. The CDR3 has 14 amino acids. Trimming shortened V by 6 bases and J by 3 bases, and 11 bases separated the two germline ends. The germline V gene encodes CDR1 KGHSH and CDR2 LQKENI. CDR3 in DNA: TGTGCCAGCTCCCCCTACACCCACACCGGGGAGCTGTTTTTT. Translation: CASSPYTHTGELFF.

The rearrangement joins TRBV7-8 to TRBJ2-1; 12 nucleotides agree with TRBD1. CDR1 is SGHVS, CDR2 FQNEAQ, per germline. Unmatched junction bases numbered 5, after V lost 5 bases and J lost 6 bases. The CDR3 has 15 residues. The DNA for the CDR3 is TGTGCCAGCAGCCTGGGACAGGGGGCTCGCAATGAGCAGTTCTTC. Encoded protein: CASSLGQGARNEQFF.

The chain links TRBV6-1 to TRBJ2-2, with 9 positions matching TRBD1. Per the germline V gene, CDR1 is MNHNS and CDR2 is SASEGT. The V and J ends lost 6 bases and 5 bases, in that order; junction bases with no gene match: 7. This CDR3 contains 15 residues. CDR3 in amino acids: CASRGQGRLTGELFF. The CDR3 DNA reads TGTGCCAGCAGGGGACAGGGAAGGTTAACCGGGGAGCTGTTTTTT.

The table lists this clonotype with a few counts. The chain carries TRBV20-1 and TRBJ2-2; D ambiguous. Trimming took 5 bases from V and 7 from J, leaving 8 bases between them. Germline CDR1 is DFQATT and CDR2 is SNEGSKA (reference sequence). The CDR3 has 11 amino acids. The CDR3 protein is CSALVRGELFF. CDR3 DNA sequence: TGCAGTGCTTTAGTGCGCGGGGAGCTGTTTTTT.

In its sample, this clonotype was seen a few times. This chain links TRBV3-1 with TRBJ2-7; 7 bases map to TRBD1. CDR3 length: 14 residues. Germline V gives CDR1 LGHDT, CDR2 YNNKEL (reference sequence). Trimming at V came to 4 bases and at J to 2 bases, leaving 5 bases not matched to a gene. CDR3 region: CASSRDRVAYEQYF. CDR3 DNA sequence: TGTGCCAGCAGCCGAGACAGGGTGGCCTACGAGCAGTACTTC.

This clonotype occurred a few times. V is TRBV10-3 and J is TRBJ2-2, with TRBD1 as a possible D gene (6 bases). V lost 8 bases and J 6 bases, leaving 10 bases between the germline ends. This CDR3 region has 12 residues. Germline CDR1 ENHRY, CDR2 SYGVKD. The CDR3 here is CAIGPGAGELFF. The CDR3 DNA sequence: TGTGCCATCGGTCCAGGGGCCGGGGAGCTGTTTTTT.

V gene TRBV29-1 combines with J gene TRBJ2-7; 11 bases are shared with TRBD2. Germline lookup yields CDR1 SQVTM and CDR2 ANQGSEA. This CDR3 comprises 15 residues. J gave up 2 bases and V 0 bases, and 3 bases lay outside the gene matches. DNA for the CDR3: TGCAGCGTTGAAGAGTTACTAGCGGGGGCCTACGAGCAGTACTTC. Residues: CSVEELLAGAYEQYF.

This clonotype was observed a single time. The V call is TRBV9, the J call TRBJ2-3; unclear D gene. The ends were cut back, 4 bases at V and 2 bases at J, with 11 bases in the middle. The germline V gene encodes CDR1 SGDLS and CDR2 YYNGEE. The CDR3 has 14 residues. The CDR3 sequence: CASSPSVTTDTQYF. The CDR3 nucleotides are TGTGCCAGCAGCCCCTCGGTCACCACAGATACGCAGTATTTT.

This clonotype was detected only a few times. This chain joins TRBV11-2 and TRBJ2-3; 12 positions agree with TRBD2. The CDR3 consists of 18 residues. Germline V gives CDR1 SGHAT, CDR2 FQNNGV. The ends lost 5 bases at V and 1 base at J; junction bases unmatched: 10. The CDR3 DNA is TGTGCCAGCAGCCGAATATTACTAGCGGGAGGACGCACAGATACGCAGTATTTT. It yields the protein CASSRILLAGGRTDTQYF.

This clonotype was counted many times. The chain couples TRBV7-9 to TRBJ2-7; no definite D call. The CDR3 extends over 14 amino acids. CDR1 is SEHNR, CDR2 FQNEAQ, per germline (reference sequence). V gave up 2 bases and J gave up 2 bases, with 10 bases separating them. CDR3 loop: CASSLSGSTYEQYF. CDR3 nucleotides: TGTGCCAGCAGCTTATCGGGCAGTACCTACGAGCAGTACTTC.

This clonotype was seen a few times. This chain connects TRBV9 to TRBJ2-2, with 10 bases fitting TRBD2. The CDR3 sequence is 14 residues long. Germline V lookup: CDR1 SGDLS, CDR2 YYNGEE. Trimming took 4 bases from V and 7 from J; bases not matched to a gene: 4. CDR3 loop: CASSPRTSGGELFF. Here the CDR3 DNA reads TGTGCCAGCAGCCCCCGGACTAGCGGCGGGGAGCTGTTTTTT.

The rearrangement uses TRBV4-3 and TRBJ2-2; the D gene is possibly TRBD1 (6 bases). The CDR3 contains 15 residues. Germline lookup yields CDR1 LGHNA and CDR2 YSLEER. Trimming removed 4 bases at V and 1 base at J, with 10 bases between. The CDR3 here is CASSLRGRNTGELFF. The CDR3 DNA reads TGCGCCAGCAGCCTTAGGGGGAGGAACACCGGGGAGCTGTTTTTT.

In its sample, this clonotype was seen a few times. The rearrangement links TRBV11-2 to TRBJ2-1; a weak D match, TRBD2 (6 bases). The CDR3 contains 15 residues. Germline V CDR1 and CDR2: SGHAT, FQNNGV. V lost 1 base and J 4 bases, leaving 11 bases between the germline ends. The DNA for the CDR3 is TGTGCCAGCAGCTTAGTCGTAGCGGCGTACAATGAGCAGTTCTTC. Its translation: CASSLVVAAYNEQFF.

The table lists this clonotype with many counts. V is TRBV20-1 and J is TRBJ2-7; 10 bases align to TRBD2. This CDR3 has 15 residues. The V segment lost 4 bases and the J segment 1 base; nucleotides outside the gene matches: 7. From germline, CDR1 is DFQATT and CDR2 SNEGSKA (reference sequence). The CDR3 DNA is TGCAGTGCTATTTCTCTAGCGGGAGCTTCCTACGAGCAGTACTTC. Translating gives CSAISLAGASYEQYF.

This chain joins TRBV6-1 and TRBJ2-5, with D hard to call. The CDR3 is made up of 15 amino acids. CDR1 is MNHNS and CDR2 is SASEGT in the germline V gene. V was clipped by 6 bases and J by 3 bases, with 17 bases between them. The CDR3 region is CASSPPLGRKETQYF. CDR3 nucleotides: TGTGCCAGCAGCCCCCCTTTGGGCCGGAAAGAGACCCAGTACTTC.

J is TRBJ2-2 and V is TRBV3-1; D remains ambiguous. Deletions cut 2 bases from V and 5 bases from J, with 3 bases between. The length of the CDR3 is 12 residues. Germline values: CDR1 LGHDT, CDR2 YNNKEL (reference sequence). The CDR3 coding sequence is TGTGCCAGCAGCCAAACTACCGGGGAGCTGTTTTTT. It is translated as CASSQTTGELFF. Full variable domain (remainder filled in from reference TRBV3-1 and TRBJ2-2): DTAVSQTPKYLVTQMGNDKSIKCEQNLGHDTMYWYKQDSKKFLKIMFSYNNKELIINETVPNRFSPKSPDKAHLNLHINSLELGDSAVYFCASSQTTGELFFGEGSRLTVL.

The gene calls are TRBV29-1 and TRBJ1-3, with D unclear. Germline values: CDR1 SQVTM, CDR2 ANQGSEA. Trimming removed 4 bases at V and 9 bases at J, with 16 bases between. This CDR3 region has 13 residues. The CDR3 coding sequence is TGCAGCGTTGCCGAGGCCGGTGAAGGCACCATATATTTT. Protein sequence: CSVAEAGEGTIYF.

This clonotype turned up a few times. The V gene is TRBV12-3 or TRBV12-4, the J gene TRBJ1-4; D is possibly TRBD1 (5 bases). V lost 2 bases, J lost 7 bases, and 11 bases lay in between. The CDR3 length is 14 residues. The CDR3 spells CASSLMGEGEKLFF. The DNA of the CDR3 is TGTGCCAGCAGTTTAATGGGGGAGGGTGAAAAACTGTTTTTT.

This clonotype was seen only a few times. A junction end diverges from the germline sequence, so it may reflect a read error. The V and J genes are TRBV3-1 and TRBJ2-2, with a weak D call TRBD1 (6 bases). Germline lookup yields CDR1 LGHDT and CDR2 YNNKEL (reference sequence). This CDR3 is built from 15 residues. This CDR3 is CASRQAGADTGELFF. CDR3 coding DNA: TGTGCCAGCAGACAAGCAGGGGCGGACACCGGGGAGCTGTTTTTT.

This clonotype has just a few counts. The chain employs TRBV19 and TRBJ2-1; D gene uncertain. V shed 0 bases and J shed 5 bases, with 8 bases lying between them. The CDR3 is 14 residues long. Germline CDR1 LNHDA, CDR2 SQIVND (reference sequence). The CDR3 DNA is TGTGCCAGTAGTATAGAGGCTGGGAACAATGAGCAGTTCTTC. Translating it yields CASSIEAGNNEQFF.

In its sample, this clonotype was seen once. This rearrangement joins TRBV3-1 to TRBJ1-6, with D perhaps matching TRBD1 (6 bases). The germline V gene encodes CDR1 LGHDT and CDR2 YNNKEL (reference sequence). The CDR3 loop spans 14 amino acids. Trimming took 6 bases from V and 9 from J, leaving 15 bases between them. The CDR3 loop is CASSQQGGGSPLHF. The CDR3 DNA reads TGTGCCAGCAGTCAACAGGGAGGGGGTTCACCCCTCCACTTT.

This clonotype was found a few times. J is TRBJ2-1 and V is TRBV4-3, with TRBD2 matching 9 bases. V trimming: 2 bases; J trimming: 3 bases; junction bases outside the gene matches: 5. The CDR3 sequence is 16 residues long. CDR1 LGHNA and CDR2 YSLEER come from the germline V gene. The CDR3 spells CASSQQSGRNYNEQFF. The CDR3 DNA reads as TGCGCCAGCAGCCAACAAAGCGGGAGGAACTACAATGAGCAGTTCTTC.

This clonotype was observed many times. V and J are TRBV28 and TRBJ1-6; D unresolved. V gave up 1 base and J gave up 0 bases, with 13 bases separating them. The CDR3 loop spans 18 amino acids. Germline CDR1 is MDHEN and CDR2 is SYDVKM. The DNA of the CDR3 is TGTGCCAGCAGTTTATCTCGGGGTTTGGGCTCCTATAATTCACCCCTCCACTTT. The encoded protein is CASSLSRGLGSYNSPLHF.

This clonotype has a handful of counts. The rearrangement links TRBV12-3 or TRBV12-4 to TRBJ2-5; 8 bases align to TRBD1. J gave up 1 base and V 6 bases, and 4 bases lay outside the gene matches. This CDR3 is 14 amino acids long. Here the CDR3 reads CASRIQGGQETQYF. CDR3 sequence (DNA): TGTGCCAGCAGAATACAGGGGGGCCAAGAGACCCAGTACTTC.

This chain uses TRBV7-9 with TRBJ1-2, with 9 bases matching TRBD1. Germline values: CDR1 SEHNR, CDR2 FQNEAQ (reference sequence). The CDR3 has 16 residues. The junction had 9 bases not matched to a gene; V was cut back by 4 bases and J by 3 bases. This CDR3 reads CASSSDRGPAYYGYTF. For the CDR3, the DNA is TGTGCCAGCAGCTCGGACAGGGGCCCCGCCTACTATGGCTACACCTTC.

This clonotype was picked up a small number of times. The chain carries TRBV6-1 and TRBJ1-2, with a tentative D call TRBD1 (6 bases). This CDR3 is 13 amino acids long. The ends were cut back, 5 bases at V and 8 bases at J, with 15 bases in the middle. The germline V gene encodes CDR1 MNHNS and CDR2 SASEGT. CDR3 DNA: TGTGCCAGCAGTATGAACAGGGATTTGGGCTACACCTTC. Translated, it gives CASSMNRDLGYTF.

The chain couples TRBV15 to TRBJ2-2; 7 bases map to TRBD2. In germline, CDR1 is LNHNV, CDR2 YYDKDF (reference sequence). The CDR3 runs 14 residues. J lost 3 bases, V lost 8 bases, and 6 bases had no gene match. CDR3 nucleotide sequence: TGTGCCACCGTCGACGGGGGGTACACCGGGGAGCTGTTTTTT. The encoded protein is CATVDGGYTGELFF.

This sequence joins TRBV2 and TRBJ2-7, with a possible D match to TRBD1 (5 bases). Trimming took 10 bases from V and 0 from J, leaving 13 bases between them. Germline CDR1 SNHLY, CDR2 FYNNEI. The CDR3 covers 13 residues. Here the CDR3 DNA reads TGTGCCACCACCCTGGGGCCCTCCTACGAGCAGTACTTC. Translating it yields CATTLGPSYEQYF.

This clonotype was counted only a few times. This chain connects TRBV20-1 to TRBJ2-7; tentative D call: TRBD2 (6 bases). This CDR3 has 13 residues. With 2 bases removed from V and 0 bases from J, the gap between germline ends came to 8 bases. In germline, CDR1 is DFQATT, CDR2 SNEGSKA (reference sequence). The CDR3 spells CSARSGPSYEQYF. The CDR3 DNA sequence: TGCAGTGCTAGAAGCGGGCCCTCCTACGAGCAGTACTTC.

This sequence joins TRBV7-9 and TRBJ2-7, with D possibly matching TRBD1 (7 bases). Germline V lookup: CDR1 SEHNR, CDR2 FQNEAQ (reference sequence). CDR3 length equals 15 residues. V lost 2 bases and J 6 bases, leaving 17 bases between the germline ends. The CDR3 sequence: CASSLLANRGGEQYF. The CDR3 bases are TGTGCCAGCAGCTTACTTGCGAACAGGGGAGGCGAGCAGTACTTC.